This TCR beta chain was sequenced during a study of blood T cell repertoires in COVID-19. Across the whole study: Material from acute and convalescent COVID-19 was sourced from the United States, Italy and Spain. T cells, B-cell-depleted T cells, or PBMCs provided the cDNA or gDNA that served as material.

Data came from immunoSEQ multiplex PCR; TCRdb stores just in-frame clones and leaves some out. The data contain a few hundred thousand clones, around nine tenths of them seen just once; the ten biggest clones take up approximately 6%. The V gene's germline CDR1 is ENHRY and CDR2 SYGVKD. This CDR3 contains 16 residues. Between the trimmed V and J ends, which lost 6 bases and 0 bases, there was a span of 15 bases. Those who participated ranged in age from roughly 18 to 90 years and resided in 24 US areas. Symptom resolution, clearance, or two negative PCRs marked the recovered donors of Cohort 3. This sequence was found in a woman aged 40 to 49 who had recovered from COVID-19. The rearrangement uses TRBV10-3 and TRBJ1-3; D remains unclear. Sequencing was done on a sample of PBMCs or T cells enriched from blood (not recorded which). CDR3 sequence: CAIRPNTGSSGNTIYF. The CDR3, as DNA: TGTGCCATCAGGCCCAACACGGGGAGCTCTGGAAACACCATATATTTT.